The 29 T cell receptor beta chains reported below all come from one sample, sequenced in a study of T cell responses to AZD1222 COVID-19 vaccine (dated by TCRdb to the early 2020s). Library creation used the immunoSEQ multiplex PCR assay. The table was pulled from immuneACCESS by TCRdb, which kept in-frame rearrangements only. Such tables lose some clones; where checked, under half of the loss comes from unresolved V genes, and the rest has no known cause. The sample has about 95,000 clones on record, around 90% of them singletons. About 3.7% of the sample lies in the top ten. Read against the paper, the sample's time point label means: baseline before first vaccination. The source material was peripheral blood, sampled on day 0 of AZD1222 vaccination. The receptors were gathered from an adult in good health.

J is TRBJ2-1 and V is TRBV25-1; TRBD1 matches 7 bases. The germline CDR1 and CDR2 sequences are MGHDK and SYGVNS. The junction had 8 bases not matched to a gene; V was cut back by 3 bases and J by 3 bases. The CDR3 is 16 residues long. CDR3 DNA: TGTGCCAGCAGTGATGGGGACAGCCGAAACTACAATGAGCAGTTCTTC. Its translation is CASSDGDSRNYNEQFF.

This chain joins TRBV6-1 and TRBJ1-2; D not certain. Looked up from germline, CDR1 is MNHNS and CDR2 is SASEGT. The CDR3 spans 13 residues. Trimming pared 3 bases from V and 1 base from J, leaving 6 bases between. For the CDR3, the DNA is TGTGCCAGCAGTGAGACTGGTAACTATGGCTACACCTTC. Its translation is CASSETGNYGYTF.

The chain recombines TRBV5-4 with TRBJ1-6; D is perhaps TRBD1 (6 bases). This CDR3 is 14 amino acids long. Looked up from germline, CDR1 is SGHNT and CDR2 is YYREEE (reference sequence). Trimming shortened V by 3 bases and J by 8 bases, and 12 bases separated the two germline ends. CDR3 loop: CASSWGAPDSPLHF. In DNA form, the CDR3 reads TGTGCCAGCAGCTGGGGGGCGCCTGATTCACCCCTCCACTTT.

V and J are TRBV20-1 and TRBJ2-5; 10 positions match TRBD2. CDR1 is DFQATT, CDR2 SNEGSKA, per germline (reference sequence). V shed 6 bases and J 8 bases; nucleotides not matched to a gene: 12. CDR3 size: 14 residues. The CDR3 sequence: CSASSGTSAGTQYF. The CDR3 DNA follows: TGCAGTGCCAGTTCCGGGACTAGCGCTGGCACCCAGTACTTC.

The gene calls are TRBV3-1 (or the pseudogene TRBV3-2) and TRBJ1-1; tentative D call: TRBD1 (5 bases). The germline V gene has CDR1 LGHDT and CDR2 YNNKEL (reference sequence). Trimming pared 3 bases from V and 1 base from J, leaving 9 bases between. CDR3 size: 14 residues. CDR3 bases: TGTGCCAGCAGCCAGAGGGGCTCGAACACTGAAGCTTTCTTT. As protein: CASSQRGSNTEAFF.

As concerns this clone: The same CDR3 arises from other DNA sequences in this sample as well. The CDR3 nucleotides read TGTGCCAGCAGTCTCGGGACAGACTACGAGCAGTACTTC. Encoded protein: CASSLGTDYEQYF. This sequence joins TRBV12-3 or TRBV12-4 and TRBJ2-7; TRBD1 agrees at 7 bases. Trimming at V came to 5 bases and at J to 3 bases, leaving 4 bases not matched to a gene. This CDR3 region has 13 residues.

The DNA of the CDR3 is TGTGCCAGCAGTGAAGTCCCGGGGGGGCCATTTGGTGAGCAGTTCTTC. It codes for CASSEVPGGPFGEQFF. V usage is TRBV6-1 and J usage is TRBJ2-1, with TRBD2 identical over 8 bases. With V trimmed by 1 base and J by 9 bases, 11 bases remained unmatched. This CDR3 has 16 residues. In germline, CDR1 is MNHNS, CDR2 SASEGT.

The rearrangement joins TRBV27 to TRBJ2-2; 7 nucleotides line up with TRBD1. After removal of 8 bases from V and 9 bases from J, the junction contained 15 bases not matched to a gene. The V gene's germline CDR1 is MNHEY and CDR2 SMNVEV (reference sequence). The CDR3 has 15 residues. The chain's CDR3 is CASPQQGKGIRELFF. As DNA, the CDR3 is TGTGCCAGCCCCCAACAGGGGAAGGGAATCAGGGAGCTGTTTTTT.

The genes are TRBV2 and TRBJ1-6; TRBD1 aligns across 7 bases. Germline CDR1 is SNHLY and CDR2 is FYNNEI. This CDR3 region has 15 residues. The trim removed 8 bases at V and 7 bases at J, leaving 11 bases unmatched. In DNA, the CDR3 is TGTGCCAGCCACCGGACAGGCGCAGAAAATTCACCCCTCCACTTT. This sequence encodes CASHRTGAENSPLHF.

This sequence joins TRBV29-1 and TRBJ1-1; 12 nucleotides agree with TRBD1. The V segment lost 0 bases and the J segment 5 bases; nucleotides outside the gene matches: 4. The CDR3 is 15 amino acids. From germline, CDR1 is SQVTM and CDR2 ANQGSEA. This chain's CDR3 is CSVEEGDRGLTEAFF. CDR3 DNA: TGCAGCGTTGAAGAAGGGGACAGGGGGCTGACTGAAGCTTTCTTT.

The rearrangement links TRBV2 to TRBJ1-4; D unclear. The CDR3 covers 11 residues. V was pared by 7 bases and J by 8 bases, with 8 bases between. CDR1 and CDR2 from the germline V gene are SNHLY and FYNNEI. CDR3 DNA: TGTGCCAGCACCCTTGAGGAAAAACTGTTTTTT. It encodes CASTLEEKLFF. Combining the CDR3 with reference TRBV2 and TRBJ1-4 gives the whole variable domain EPEVTQTPSHQVTQMGQEVILRCVPISNHLYFYWYRQILGQKVEFLVSFYNNEISEKSEIFDDQFSVERPDGSNFTLKIRSTKLEDSAMYFCASTLEEKLFFGSGTQLSVL.

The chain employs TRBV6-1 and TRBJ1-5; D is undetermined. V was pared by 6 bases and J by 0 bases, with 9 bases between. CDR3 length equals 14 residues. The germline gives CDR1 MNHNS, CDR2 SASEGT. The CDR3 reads CASSAANSNQPQHF. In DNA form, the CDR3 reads TGTGCCAGCAGCGCAGCTAATAGCAATCAGCCCCAGCATTTT.

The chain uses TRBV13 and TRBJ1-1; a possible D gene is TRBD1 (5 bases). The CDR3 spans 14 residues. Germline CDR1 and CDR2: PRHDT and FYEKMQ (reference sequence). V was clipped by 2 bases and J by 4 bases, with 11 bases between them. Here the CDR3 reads CASSLKGVRTEAFF. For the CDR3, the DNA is TGTGCCAGCAGCTTAAAAGGGGTGCGCACTGAAGCTTTCTTT.

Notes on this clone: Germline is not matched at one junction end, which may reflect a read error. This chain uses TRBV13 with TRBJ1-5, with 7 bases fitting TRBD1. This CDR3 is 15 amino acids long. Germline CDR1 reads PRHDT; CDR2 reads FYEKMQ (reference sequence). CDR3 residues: CASSIGTALNQPQHF. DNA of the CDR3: TGTGCCAGCAGCATAGGGACAGCCCTAAATCAGCCCCAGCATTTT.

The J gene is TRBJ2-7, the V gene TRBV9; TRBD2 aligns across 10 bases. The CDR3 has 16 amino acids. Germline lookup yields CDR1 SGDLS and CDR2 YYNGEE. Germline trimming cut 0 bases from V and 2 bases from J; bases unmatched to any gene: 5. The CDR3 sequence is CASSVGGLAQTYEQYF. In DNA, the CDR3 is TGTGCCAGCAGCGTAGGGGGACTAGCGCAAACCTACGAGCAGTACTTC. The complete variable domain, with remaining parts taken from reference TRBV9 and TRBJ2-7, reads DSGVTQTPKHLITATGQRVTLRCSPRSGDLSVYWYQQSLDQGLQFLIQYYNGEERAKGNILERFSAQQFPDLHSELNLSSLELGDSALYFCASSVGGLAQTYEQYFGPGTRLTVT.

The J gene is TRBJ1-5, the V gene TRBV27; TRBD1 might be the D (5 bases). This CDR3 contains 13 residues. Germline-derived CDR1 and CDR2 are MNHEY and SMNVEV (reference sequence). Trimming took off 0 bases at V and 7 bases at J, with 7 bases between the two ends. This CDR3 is CASSLSGPQPQHF. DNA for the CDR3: TGTGCCAGCAGTTTATCGGGGCCCCAGCCCCAGCATTTT.

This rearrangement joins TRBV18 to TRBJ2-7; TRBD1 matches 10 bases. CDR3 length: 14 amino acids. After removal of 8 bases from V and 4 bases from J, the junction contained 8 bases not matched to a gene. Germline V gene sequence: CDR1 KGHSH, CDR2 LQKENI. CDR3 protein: CASPRGTGAYEQYF. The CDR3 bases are TGTGCCAGCCCTCGAGGGACAGGGGCTTACGAGCAGTACTTC.

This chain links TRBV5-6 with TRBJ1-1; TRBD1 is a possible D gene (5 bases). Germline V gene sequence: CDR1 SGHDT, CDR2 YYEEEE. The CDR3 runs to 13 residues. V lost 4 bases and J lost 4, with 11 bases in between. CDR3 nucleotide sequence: TGTGCCAGCAGCCTCGGACACCCCACTGAAGCTTTCTTT. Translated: CASSLGHPTEAFF.

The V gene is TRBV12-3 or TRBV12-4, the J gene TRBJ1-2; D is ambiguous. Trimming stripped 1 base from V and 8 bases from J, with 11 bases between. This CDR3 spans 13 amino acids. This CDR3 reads CASSLGSSAGYTF. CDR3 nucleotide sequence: TGTGCCAGCAGTTTAGGGTCTTCGGCCGGCTACACCTTC.

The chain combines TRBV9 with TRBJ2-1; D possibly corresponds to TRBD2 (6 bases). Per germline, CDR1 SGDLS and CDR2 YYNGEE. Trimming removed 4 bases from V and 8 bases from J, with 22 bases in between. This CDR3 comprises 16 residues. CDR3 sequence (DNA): TGTGCCAGCAGCCCACCAGGCGGGGCCATAGTTTATGAGCAGTTCTTC. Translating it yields CASSPPGGAIVYEQFF.

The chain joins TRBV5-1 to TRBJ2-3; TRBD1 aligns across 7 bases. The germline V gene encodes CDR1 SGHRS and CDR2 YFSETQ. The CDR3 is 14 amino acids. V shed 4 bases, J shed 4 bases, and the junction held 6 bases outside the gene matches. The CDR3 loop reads CASSARQGPDTQYF. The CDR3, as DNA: TGCGCCAGCAGCGCTAGACAGGGTCCAGATACGCAGTATTTT.

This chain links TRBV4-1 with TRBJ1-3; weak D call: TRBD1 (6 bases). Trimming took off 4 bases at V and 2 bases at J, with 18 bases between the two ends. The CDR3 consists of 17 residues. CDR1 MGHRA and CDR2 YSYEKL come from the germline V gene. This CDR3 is CASSPQEGVLAGNTIYF. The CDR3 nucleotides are TGCGCCAGCAGCCCACAGGAGGGGGTGTTAGCTGGAAACACCATATATTTT.

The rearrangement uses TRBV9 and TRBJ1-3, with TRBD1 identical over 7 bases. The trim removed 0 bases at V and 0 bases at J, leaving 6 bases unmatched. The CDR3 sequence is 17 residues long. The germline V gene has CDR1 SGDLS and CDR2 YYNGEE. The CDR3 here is CASSVDEGAPSGNTIYF. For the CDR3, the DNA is TGTGCCAGCAGCGTAGATGAGGGGGCTCCCTCTGGAAACACCATATATTTT.

CDR3 sequence (DNA): TGTGCCACCTTCTGGGGGTATGGCTACACCTTC. Translating gives CATFWGYGYTF. The chain carries TRBV19 and TRBJ1-2; TRBD1 is a possible D gene (5 bases). Trimming stripped 10 bases from V and 5 bases from J, with 11 bases between. CDR3 length equals 11 residues. CDR1 is LNHDA, CDR2 SQIVND, per germline (reference sequence).

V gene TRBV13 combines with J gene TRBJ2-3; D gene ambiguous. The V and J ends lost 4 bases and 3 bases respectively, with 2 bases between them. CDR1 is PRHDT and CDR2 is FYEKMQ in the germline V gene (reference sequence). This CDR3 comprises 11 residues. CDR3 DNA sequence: TGTGCCAGCAGCTCGACAGATACGCAGTATTTT. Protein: CASSSTDTQYF.

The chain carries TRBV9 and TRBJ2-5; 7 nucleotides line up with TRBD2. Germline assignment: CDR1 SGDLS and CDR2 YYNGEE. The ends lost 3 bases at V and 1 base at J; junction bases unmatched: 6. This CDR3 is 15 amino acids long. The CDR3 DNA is TGTGCCAGCAGCGGAGGACTAGGCTTCCAAGAGACCCAGTACTTC. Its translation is CASSGGLGFQETQYF.

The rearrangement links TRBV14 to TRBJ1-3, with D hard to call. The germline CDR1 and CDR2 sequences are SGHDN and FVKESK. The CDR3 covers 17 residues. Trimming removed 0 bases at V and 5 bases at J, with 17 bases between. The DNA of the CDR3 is TGTGCCAGCAGCCAAGATTACGGCAGGAATCGACGAAACACCATATATTTT. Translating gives CASSQDYGRNRRNTIYF.

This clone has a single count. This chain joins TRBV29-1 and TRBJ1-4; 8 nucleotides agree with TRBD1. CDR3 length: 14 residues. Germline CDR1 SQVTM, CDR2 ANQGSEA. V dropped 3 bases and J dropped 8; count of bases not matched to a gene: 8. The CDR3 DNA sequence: TGCAGCGTTGACCTCGGACAGGGCGGCGAAAAACTGTTTTTT. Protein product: CSVDLGQGGEKLFF.

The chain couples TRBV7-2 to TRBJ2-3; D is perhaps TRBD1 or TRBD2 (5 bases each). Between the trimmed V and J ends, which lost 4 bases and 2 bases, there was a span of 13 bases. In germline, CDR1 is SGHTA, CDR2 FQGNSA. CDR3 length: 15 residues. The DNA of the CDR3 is TGTGCCAGCAGCTCTCAGGGACCACCCACAGATACGCAGTATTTT. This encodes CASSSQGPPTDTQYF.